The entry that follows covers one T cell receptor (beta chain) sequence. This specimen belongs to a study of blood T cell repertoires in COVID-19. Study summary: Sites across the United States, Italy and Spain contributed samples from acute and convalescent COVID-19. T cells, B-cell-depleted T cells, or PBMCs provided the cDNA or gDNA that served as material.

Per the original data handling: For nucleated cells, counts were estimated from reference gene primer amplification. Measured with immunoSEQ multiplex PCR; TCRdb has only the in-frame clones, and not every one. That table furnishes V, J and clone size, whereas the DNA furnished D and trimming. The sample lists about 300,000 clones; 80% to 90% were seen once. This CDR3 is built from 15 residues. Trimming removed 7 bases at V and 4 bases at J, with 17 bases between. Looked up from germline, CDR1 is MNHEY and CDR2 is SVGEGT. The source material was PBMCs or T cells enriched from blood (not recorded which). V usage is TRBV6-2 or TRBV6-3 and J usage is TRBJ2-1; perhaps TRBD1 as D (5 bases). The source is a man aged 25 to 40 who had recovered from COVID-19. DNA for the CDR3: TGTGCCAGCACCCCTAGGGGCACAGAGTACAATGAGCAGTTCTTC. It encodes CASTPRGTEYNEQFF.